This record covers a single TCR beta chain. The antigen it binds to is not known. No base quality information exists; no much larger clone differs at one position. These data originate in a study of blood T cell repertoires in COVID-19 (dated by TCRdb to 2018 to 2021). General notes on the study: Samples from collaborators originated in the United States, Italy and Spain and spanned both the acute and convalescent phases of COVID-19. Samples were obtained from the ongoing ImmuneRACE study (first 160 participants) and from 1,254 subjects provided by 6 global collaborators. The prospective study material was composed of cDNA or gDNA derived from T cells, B-cell-depleted T cells, or PBMCs. A de-identified subject ID, COVID-19 status, age in years and sex were almost always included in the sample metadata. Subjects who had been exposed to COVID-19, were actively infected with it, or had recovered from it provided the deeply sampled blood TCRbeta repertoires that made up the dataset. A freely available public database, intended as a resource for researchers studying the immune response to SARS-CoV-2, is where the repertoires were released. Where HLA class I and class II types were available, the types were taken from metadata supplied by the sample provider, not from assay-based typing. Results and caveats for the whole study, not just this receptor: The quantity of clinical and demographic metadata differed by source and by participant and was supplied without curation.

TCRbeta CDR3 regions were amplified from genomic DNA using the immunoSEQ Assay, a bias-controlled multiplex PCR. As for the original processing: Within the assay, amplification of reference gene primers was used to estimate how many nucleated cells each sample contained. To quantify the absolute abundance of each unique TCRbeta CDR3 rearrangement, sequence reads were collapsed and filtered. For each sample, productive Simpson clonality was calculated as the square root of Simpson's diversity index over productive rearrangements. TCRdb provides this immuneACCESS table in a form limited to in-frame rearrangements. Some clones are lacking; in checked studies, under half of them reflect an unresolved V gene, and why the rest are absent is not known. D and trimming were read from the DNA, whereas the V and J calls and clone size are those reported in that table. For this sample the table gives roughly 190,000 clones, of which roughly 86% were detected only once. The ten most abundant clones make up 7% of the sample.

Whole blood was collected in K2EDTA tubes by collaborating institutions according to the institutions' own protocols. For TCRbeta analysis, collaborator samples were shipped as frozen whole blood, as isolated PBMCs, or as DNA extracted from either sample type. In the germline V gene, CDR1 corresponds to SGHTA and CDR2 to FQGNSA. CDR3 length: 16 amino acids, cysteine to phenylalanine. Kept here is only the CDR3 DNA, which spans 48 bases and is read in frame from base 1. From V the trimming removes 1 base and from J it removes 2 bases, while the gene matches leave 4 bases of the junction unaccounted for.

The TCR originated in a woman of 80 years or more in a cohort sampled during active or convalescent COVID-19. Material: peripheral blood. The V gene is TRBV7-2 and the J gene is TRBJ1-3; 8 central bases correspond to TRBD1. In nucleotide form, the sequence is TGTGCCAGCAGCTTAGAGACAGGGGTTACTGGAAACACCATATATTTT. Protein translation: CASSLETGVTGNTIYF.